This record covers a single T cell receptor beta chain. The data originate from a study of CD8 T cells in Susac syndrome. RNA amounts of 0.5 to 1 ug underwent reverse transcription with random hexamers. Multiplex immunoSEQ PCR targeted 54 Vbeta and 13 Jbeta TCR beta segments. TCRdb re-analysed the immunoSEQ multiplex PCR reads in MiXCR, keeping a single row per CDR3 protein. The table lists 150,000 to 180,000 distinct CDR3 sequences, approximately 96% of them singletons. The CDR3 contains 15 residues. Looked up from germline, CDR1 is LGHNT and CDR2 is FRNRAP. The J segment lost 5 bases and the V segment lost 6 bases, leaving 4 bases of the junction unmatched.

This receptor was obtained from a human donor with Susac syndrome. V and J are TRBV12-5 and TRBJ2-2; 12 nucleotides align to TRBD1. The sequenced sample was CD4+ T cells from PBMCs. The CDR3 reads CASGRDRGRTGELFF. The CDR3 DNA reads TGTGCTAGTGGACGGGACAGGGGGCGTACCGGGGAGCTGTTTTTT.